The clone carrying this T cell receptor beta chain was recorded once. This CDR3 has 16 residues. Between the trimmed V and J ends, which lost 1 base and 2 bases, there was a span of 14 bases. Germline V gene sequence: CDR1 MGHRA, CDR2 YSYEKL. The data derive from a study of shared clonotypes between healthy human individuals. Here immunoSEQ multiplex PCR was the method, and the copy in TCRdb shows in-frame clones only, minus some. This table holds around 1,000,000 clones, 77% found once. This receptor was obtained from a man aged 18 to 30 in good health. Some clones in this sample may be carry-over from other donors' samples. Sequencing was done on a sample of memory CD4+ T cells from PBMCs. Subset: CD45RA-negative fraction. The chain joins TRBV4-1 to TRBJ1-2; D is ambiguous. CDR3 nucleotides: TGCGCCAGCAGCCAAGTGGGCAGCAATCTCAACTATGGCTACACCTTC. Residues: CASSQVGSNLNYGYTF.